The following is a TCR beta chain sequence with its context. The antigen remains undetermined. The CDR3 contains 15 residues. The V and J ends lost 0 bases and 2 bases respectively, with 5 bases between them. Germline loops: CDR1 LNHNV, CDR2 YYDKDF (reference sequence). Profiling relied on immunoSEQ multiplex PCR, and the TCRdb table lists in-frame clones only, not all of them. The sample lists tens of thousands of clones, approximately 91% occurring once. The sample comes from a study of T cell responses to AZD1222 COVID-19 vaccine. General study results and limits: Spike was spanned by vaccine-associated CD4 TCRs, which were dominant at 160-218 and 743-854. Clonal diversity was possibly underestimated, and white British individuals and females predominated among donors. Unmutated regions of variants are reportedly targeted by nearly half of spike-specific TCRs.

This clonotype originated in an adult in good health. The material sequenced was peripheral blood, taken on day 0 of MenACWY control vaccination. The chain recombines TRBV15 with TRBJ1-6; D call uncertain. The CDR3 DNA reads as TGTGCCACCAGCAGAGATCTAACCTATAATTCACCCCTCCACTTT. Amino acids: CATSRDLTYNSPLHF.